Listed here are 24 T cell receptor beta chains from one sample, sequenced in a study of blood T cells in healthy people across ages. Combining a sample-barcoded 5' primer with a J-beta primer mix, a second PCR ran for roughly 6 to 11 cycles. TCRdb recomputed calls from the 5' RACE reads with MiXCR, one row per CDR3 protein. The profile shows 950,000 to 1,200,000 distinct CDR3 sequences, around two fifths of them singletons. Input material: blood. The origin of the receptors is a man in his late teens or twenties in good health.

This clonotype has just a few counts. The genes are TRBV20-1 and TRBJ1-5; TRBD1 is a possible D gene (5 bases). CDR3 length equals 15 residues. Germline assignment: CDR1 DFQATT and CDR2 SNEGSKA (reference sequence). Trimming shortened V by 1 base and J by 2 bases, and 12 bases separated the two germline ends. CDR3 residues: CSARGVGDGNQPQHF. The DNA of the CDR3 is TGCAGTGCTAGAGGGGTGGGGGACGGCAATCAGCCCCAGCATTTT.

The V and J genes are TRBV6-1 and TRBJ1-1; D not resolved. V lost 3 bases to trimming and J lost 4 bases, with 3 bases between them. Per germline, CDR1 MNHNS and CDR2 SASEGT. CDR3 length: 11 amino acids. The CDR3 DNA sequence: TGTGCCAGCAGTGACTCCACTGAAGCTTTCTTT. Translating gives CASSDSTEAFF.

There are a few counts of this clonotype. The J gene is TRBJ2-5, the V gene TRBV10-2, with 8 bases aligning to TRBD2. The J call is in doubt because the DNA end fits TRBJ2-7 better. Germline-derived CDR1 and CDR2 are WSHSY and SAAADI. The CDR3 runs 15 residues. The DNA for the CDR3 is TGCGCCAGCAGTCGGTGGCGGGGGGACAAAGGCGAGCAGTACTTC. Amino acid sequence: CASSRWRGDKGEQYF.

Worth noting for this clonotype: The junction departs from the called germline gene at one end, perhaps through a read error. The gene calls are TRBV4-1 and TRBJ2-3, with D possibly being TRBD2 (5 bases). CDR3 size: 15 residues. Germline CDR1 reads MGHRA; CDR2 reads YSYEKL. The CDR3 loop is CASSQVTRRTDAQYF. In DNA form, the CDR3 reads TGCGCCAGCAGCCAGGTAACTAGGCGCACAGATGCGCAGTATTTT.

Written as DNA, the CDR3 is TGTGCCAGCAGCCCGTCCGGGAACGCTAACTATGGCTACACCTTC. Protein product: CASSPSGNANYGYTF. The chain is built from TRBV9 and TRBJ1-2; D gene unclear. From germline, CDR1 is SGDLS and CDR2 YYNGEE. V was clipped by 4 bases and J by 0 bases, with 13 bases between them. There are 15 residues in the CDR3.

The chain combines TRBV18 with TRBJ1-6; 7 nucleotides agree with TRBD1. Germline-derived CDR1 and CDR2 are KGHSH and LQKENI. The CDR3 covers 16 residues. Germline trimming cut 2 bases from V and 8 bases from J; bases unmatched to any gene: 9. The CDR3: CASSPNQDRADSPLHF. The CDR3 DNA is TGTGCCAGCTCACCAAACCAAGACAGGGCGGATTCACCCCTCCACTTT.

In its sample, this clonotype was seen a few times. The V call is TRBV11-2, the J call TRBJ2-3; 10 bases agree with TRBD2. Germline CDR1 SGHAT, CDR2 FQNNGV. The V and J ends lost 6 bases and 2 bases, in that order; junction bases with no gene match: 8. This CDR3 spans 16 amino acids. The CDR3 DNA sequence: TGTGCCAGCAGACCGTCTCTAGCGGGGGCCACAGATACGCAGTATTTT. This translates into CASRPSLAGATDTQYF.

The chain links TRBV7-9 to TRBJ2-5, with a weak D call TRBD2 (5 bases). This CDR3 spans 14 amino acids. Between the trimmed V and J ends, which lost 1 base and 5 bases, there was a span of 11 bases. CDR1 and CDR2 from the germline V gene are SEHNR and FQNEAQ (reference sequence). CDR3 in DNA: TGTGCCAGCAGCTTAGAAGTAGGGAGTGAGACCCAGTACTTC. Amino acids: CASSLEVGSETQYF.

The gene calls are TRBV6-5 and TRBJ2-5; 7 nucleotides agree with TRBD1. V trimming: 7 bases; J trimming: 2 bases; junction bases outside the gene matches: 4. The CDR3 runs 13 residues. Germline loops: CDR1 MNHEY, CDR2 SVGAGI. The CDR3 sequence: CASISGGQETQYF. The CDR3 region has the DNA TGTGCCAGCATTTCAGGGGGTCAAGAGACCCAGTACTTC.

The chain is built from TRBV12-3 or TRBV12-4 and TRBJ1-4; TRBD1 matches at 11 bases. The CDR3 runs 16 residues. Losses at the gene ends were 5 bases for V and 8 bases for J; bases not matched to a gene: 10. The CDR3 reads CASSIGQGAFGEKLFF. In DNA form, the CDR3 reads TGTGCCAGCAGTATCGGACAGGGGGCCTTTGGGGAAAAACTGTTTTTT.

This clonotype was observed at least ten times. The chain carries TRBV24-1 and TRBJ2-3; D call uncertain. The germline V gene encodes CDR1 KGHDR and CDR2 SFDVKD. CDR3 length: 12 amino acids. Deletions cut 2 bases from V and 4 bases from J, with 3 bases between. The CDR3 is CATSDSADTQYF. DNA of the CDR3: TGTGCCACCAGTGATTCTGCAGATACGCAGTATTTT.

This clonotype turned up a few times. The chain recombines TRBV29-1 with TRBJ1-5, with D unresolved. Germline-derived CDR1 and CDR2 are SQVTM and ANQGSEA. V was trimmed by 4 bases and J by 3 bases, leaving 7 bases between them. The CDR3 is 12 amino acids. CDR3: CSVGAHNQPQHF. For the CDR3, the DNA is TGCAGCGTTGGGGCCCACAATCAGCCCCAGCATTTT.

The sample holds one count of this clonotype. A junction boundary mismatches the germline segment, possibly from a read error. The chain links TRBV9 to TRBJ1-2, with D possibly TRBD1 on 5 matching bases. Germline CDR1 reads SGDLS; CDR2 reads YYNGEE. The CDR3 loop spans 14 amino acids. CDR3 DNA: TGTGCCAGCAACGTAGGGCAGGGAGGGATTGGCTACACCTTC. It specifies CASNVGQGGIGYTF.

This clonotype occurred a few times. This chain joins TRBV12-3 or TRBV12-4 and TRBJ1-6; weak D call: TRBD1 (5 bases). CDR3 length: 18 amino acids. V was pared by 0 bases and J by 2 bases, with 14 bases between. The CDR3 spells CASSLAPGRSPYNSPLHF. DNA for the CDR3: TGTGCCAGCAGTTTAGCCCCAGGGAGGTCCCCCTATAATTCACCCCTCCACTTT.

The rearrangement joins TRBV29-1 to TRBJ2-2; D might be TRBD2 (5 bases). Germline values: CDR1 SQVTM, CDR2 ANQGSEA. This CDR3 comprises 12 residues. Trimming removed 4 bases at V and 4 bases at J, with 7 bases between. The chain's CDR3 is CSVVGVTGELFF. CDR3 coding DNA: TGCAGCGTTGTCGGGGTCACCGGGGAGCTGTTTTTT.

V is TRBV12-3 or TRBV12-4 and J is TRBJ1-1; 7 bases are a match to TRBD1. Unmatched junction bases numbered 7, after V lost 5 bases and J lost 10 bases. CDR3 length: 12 residues. The CDR3 DNA is TGTGCCAGCAGTCCGATCACAGGGGTAGCTTTCTTT. This sequence encodes CASSPITGVAFF.

The chain carries TRBV10-3 and TRBJ2-1; 9 bases are a match to TRBD2. This CDR3 region has 15 residues. Trimming removed 7 bases from V and 4 bases from J; junction bases left unmatched: 8. Germline CDR1 is ENHRY and CDR2 is SYGVKD. Here the CDR3 reads CAIKSAGGPYNEQFF. CDR3 nucleotide sequence: TGTGCCATCAAGTCGGCGGGGGGGCCTTACAATGAGCAGTTCTTC.

Regarding this clonotype: One end of the junction varies from germline; a read error may be responsible. The J gene is TRBJ1-5, the V gene TRBV2; D gene uncertain. The CDR3 extends over 11 amino acids. Germline V gene sequence: CDR1 SNHLY, CDR2 FYNNEI. CDR3 sequence reads: CTSSVGQPQHF. CDR3 DNA sequence: TGTACCAGCAGTGTAGGTCAGCCCCAGCATTTT.

There are a few counts of this clonotype. The chain joins TRBV6-5 to TRBJ1-2; D gene uncertain. V lost 0 bases and J lost 7, with 12 bases in between. The germline V gene has CDR1 MNHEY and CDR2 SVGAGI. This CDR3 contains 14 residues. CDR3 loop: CASSYSALRGGYTF. The CDR3 DNA reads as TGTGCCAGCAGTTACTCTGCCCTGCGAGGTGGCTACACCTTC.

The rearrangement uses TRBV12-3 or TRBV12-4 and TRBJ2-7, with 7 nucleotides matching TRBD1. CDR3 length: 13 amino acids. V was pared by 3 bases and J by 7 bases, with 6 bases of the junction left unmatched. The CDR3 region is CASSFRGLGEQYF. The CDR3 DNA sequence: TGTGCCAGCAGTTTCAGGGGGTTGGGGGAGCAGTACTTC.

The genes are TRBV5-5 and TRBJ2-3, with D uncertain. This CDR3 is 15 amino acids long. Germline CDR1 reads SGHKS; CDR2 reads YYEKEE (reference sequence). The germline V and J ends were trimmed by 1 base and 6 bases, with 15 bases remaining between them. For the CDR3, the DNA is TGTGCCAGCAGCTTGTGGGGTCCCCCATCCGATACGCAGTATTTT. It encodes CASSLWGPPSDTQYF.

This clonotype was detected only a few times. The chain combines TRBV9 with TRBJ1-1; the D is unclear. This CDR3 comprises 14 residues. Germline CDR1 SGDLS, CDR2 YYNGEE. Trimming removed 0 bases at V and 6 bases at J, with 12 bases between. The CDR3 DNA reads TGTGCCAGCAGCGTAGACCCAGTAGGGTCTGAAGCTTTCTTT. It specifies CASSVDPVGSEAFF.

This clonotype came up a few times. V is TRBV12-3 or TRBV12-4 and J is TRBJ1-6; D gene ambiguous. The V and J ends lost 3 bases and 3 bases respectively, with 6 bases between them. This CDR3 is 14 amino acids long. CDR3 in DNA: TGTGCCAGCAGTTTGCCCCACTATAATTCACCCCTCCACTTT. Amino acids: CASSLPHYNSPLHF.

The chain uses TRBV6-2 or TRBV6-3 and TRBJ2-5; perhaps TRBD2 as D (7 bases). The V end lost 6 bases, the J end lost 11 bases, and 43 bases lay between the germline ends. The germline gives CDR1 MNHEY, CDR2 SVGEGT. The CDR3 extends over 21 amino acids. The CDR3 sequence: CASSPSGKLGGLPYNENEQYF. The CDR3 bases are TGTGCCAGCAGCCCTAGCGGTAAACTGGGGGGCCTACCATACAATGAAAATGAGCAGTACTTC.